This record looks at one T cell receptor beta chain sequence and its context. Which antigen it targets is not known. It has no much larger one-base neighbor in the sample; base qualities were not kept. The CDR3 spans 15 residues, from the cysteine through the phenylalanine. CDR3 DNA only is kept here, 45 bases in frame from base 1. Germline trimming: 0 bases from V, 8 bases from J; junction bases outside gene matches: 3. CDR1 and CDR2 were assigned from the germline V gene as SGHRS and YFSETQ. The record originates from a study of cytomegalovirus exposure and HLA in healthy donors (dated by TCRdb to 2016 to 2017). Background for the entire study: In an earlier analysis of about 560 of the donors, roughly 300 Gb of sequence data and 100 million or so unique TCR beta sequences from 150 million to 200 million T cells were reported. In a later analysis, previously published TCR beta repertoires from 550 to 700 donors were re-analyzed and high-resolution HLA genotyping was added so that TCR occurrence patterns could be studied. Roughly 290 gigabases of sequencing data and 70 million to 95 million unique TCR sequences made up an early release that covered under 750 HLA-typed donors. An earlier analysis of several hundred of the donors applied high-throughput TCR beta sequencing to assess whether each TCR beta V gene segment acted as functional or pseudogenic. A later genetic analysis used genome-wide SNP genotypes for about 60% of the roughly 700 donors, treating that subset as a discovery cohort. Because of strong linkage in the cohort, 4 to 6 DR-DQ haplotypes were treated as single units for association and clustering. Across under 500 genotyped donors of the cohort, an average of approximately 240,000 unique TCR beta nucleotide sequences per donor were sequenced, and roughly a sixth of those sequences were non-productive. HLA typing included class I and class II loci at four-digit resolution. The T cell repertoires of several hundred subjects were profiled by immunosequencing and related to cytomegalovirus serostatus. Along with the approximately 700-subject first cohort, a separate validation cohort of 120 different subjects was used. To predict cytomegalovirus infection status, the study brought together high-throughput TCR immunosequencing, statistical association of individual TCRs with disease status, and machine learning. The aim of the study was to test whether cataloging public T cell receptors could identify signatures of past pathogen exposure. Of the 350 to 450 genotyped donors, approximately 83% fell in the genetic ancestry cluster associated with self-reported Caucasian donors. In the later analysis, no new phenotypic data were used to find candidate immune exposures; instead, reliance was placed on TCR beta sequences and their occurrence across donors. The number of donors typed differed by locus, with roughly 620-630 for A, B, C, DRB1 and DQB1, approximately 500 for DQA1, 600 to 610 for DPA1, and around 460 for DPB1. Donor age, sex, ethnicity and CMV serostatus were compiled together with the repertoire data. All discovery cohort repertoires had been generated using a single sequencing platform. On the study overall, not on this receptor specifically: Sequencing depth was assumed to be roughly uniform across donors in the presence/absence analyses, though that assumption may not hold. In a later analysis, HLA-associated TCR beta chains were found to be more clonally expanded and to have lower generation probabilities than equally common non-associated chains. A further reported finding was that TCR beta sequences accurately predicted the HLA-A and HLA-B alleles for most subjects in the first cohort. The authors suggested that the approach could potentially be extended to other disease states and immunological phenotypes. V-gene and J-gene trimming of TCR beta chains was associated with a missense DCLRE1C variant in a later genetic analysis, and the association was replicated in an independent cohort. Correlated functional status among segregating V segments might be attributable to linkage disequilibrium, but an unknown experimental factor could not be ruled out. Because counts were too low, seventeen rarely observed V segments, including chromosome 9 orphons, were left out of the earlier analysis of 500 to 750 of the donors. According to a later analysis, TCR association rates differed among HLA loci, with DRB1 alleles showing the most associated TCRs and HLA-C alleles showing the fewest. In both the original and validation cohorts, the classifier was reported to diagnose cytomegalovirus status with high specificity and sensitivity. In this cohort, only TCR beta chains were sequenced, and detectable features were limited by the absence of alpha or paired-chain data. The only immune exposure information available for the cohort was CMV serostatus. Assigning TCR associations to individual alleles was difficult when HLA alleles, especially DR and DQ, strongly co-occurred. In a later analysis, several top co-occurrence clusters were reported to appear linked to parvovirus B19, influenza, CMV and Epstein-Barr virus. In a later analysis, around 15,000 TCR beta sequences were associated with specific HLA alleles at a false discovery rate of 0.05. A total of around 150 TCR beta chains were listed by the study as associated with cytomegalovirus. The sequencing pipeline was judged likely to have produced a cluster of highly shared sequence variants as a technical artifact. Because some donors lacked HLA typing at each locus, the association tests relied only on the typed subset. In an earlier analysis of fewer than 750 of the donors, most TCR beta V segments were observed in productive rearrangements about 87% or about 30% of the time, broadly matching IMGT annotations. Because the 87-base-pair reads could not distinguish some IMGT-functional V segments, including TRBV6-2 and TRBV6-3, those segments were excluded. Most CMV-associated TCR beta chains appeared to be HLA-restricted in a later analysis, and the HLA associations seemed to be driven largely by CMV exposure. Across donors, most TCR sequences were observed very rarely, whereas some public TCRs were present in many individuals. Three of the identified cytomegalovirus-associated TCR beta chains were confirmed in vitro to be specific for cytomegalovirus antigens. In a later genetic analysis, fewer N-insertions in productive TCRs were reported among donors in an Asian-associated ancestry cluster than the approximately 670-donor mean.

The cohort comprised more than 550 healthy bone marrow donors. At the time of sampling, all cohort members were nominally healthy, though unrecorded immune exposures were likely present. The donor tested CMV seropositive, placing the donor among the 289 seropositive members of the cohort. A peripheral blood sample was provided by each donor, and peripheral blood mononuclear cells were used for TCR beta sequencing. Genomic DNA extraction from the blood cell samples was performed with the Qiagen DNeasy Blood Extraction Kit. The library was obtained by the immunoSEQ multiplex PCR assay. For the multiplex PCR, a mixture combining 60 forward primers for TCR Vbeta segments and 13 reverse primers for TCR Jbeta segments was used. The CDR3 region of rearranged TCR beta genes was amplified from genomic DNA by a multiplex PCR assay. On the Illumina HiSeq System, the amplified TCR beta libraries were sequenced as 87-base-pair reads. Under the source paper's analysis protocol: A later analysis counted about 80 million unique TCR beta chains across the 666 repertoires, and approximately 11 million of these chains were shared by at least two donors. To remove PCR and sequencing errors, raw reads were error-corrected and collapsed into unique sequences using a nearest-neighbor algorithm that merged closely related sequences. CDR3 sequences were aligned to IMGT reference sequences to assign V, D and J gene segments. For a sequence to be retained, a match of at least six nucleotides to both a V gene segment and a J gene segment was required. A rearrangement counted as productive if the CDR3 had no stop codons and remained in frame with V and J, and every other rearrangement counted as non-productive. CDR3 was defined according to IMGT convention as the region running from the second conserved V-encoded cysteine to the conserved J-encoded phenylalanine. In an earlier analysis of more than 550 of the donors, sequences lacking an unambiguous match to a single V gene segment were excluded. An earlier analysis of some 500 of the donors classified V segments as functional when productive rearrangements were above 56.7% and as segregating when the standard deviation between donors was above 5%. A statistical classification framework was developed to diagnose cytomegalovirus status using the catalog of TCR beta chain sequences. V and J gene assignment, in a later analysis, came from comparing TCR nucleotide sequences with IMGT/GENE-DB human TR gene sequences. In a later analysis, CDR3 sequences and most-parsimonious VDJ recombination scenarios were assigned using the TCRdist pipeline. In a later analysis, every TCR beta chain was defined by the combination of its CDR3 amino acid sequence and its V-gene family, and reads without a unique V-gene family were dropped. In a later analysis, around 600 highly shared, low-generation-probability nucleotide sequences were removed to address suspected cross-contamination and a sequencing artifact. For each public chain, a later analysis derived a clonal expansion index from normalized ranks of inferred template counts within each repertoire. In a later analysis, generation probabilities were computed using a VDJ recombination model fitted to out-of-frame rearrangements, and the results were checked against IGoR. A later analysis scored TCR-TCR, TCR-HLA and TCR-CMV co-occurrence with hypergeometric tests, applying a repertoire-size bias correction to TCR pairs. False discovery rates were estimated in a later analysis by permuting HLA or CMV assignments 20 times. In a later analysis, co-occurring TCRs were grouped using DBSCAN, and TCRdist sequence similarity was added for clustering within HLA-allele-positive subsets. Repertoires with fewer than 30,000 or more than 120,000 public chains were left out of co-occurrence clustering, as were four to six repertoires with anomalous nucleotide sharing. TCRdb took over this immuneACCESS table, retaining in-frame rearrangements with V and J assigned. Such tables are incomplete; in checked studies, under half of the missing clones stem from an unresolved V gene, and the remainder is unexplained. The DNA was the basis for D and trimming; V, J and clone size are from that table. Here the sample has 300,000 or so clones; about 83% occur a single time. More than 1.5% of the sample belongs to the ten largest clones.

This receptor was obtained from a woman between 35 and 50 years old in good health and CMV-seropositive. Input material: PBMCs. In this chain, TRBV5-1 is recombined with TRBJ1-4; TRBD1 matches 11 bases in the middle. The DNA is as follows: TGCGCCAGCAGCTTGGGGACAGGGGGCGGAGAAAAACTGTTTTTT. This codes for CASSLGTGGGEKLFF.